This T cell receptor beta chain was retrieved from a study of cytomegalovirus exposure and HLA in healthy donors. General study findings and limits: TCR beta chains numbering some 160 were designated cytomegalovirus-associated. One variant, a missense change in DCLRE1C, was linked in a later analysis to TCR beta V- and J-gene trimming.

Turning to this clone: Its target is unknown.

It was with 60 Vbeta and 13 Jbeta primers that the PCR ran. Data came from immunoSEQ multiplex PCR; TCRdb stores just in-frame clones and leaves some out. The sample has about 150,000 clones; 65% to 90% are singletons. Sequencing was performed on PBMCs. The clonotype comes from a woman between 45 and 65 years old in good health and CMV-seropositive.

The chain's CDR3 is CASTGTSGSNEQFF. The CDR3, as DNA: TGTGCCAGCACAGGGACTAGCGGCAGTAATGAGCAGTTCTTC. The J gene is TRBJ2-1, the V gene TRBV2; the match to TRBD2 covers 11 bases. V shed 7 bases, J shed 7 bases, and the junction held 6 bases outside the gene matches. Germline V lookup: CDR1 SNHLY, CDR2 FYNNEI. CDR3 size: 14 residues. Supplemented by reference TRBV2 and TRBJ2-1, the full variable domain reads EPEVTQTPSHQVTQMGQEVILRCVPISNHLYFYWYRQILGQKVEFLVSFYNNEISEKSEIFDDQFSVERPDGSNFTLKIRSTKLEDSAMYFCASTGTSGSNEQFFGPGTRLTVL.